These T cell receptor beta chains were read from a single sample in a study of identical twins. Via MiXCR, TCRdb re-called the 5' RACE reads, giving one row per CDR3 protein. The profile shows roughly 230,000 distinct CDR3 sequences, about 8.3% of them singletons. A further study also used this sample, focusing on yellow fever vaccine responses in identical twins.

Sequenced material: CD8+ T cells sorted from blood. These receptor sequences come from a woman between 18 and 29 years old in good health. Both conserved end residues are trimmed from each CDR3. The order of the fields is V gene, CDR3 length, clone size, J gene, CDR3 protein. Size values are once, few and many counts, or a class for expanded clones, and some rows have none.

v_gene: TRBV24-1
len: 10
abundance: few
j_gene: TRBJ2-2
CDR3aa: ATLGHTGELF

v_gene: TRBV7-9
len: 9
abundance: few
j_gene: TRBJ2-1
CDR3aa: ASSSMNEQF

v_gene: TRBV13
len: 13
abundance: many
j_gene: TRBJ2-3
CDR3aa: ASSPRLAGADTQY

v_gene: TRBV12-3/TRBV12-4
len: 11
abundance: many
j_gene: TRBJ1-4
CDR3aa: ASRGQAEEKLF

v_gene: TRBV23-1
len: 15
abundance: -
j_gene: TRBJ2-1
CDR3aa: ASSQSYRETSYNEQF

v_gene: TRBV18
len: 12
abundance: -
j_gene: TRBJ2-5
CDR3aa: ASSPPLGSETQY

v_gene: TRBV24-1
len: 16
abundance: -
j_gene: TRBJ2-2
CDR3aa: ATRNNKGTGPNTGELF

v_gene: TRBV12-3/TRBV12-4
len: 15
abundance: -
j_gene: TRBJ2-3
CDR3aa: ASSLRGSGRSTDTQY

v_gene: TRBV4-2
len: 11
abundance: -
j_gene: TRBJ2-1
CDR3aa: ASSQDYLNEQF

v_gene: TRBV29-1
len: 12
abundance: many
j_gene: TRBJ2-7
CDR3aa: SVILTIGSYEQY

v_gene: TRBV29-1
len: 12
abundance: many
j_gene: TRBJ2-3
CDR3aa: SVAGDPGADTQY

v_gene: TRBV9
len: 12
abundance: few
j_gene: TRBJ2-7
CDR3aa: ASSPNVQSYEQY

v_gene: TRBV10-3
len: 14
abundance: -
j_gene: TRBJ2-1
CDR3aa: AISDGAGGYYNEQF